This TCR beta chain appears in the sequencing data of a study of radiation and T cells in renal cell carcinoma. General study findings and limits: Dominant CDR3 motifs were more common in irradiated tumors than controls. Tumor samples were small regions of around 0.91 g. Without pretreatment biopsies, baseline tumor clonotype presence was undetermined.

V lost 3 bases, J lost 0 bases, and 3 bases stayed unmatched. In germline, CDR1 is GTSNPN, CDR2 SVGIG (reference sequence). The CDR3 is made up of 15 amino acids. Here immunoSEQ multiplex PCR was the method, and the copy in TCRdb shows in-frame clones only, minus some. The sample records approximately 18,000 clones, roughly 62% being singletons. Treatment denoted: 15 Gy SBRT to primary tumor, nephrectomy 4 weeks later. A few counts support this clone. No antigen is known for it. The TCR comes from a woman aged 70 to 79 with renal cell carcinoma. The V call is TRBV30, the J call TRBJ1-5; 9 nucleotides line up with TRBD1. The sample consisted of tumor tissue, taken from a patient whose treatment included radiotherapy and nephrectomy. CDR3 sequence reads: CAWSGTGYSNQPQHF. CDR3 nucleotide sequence: TGTGCCTGGAGCGGGACAGGGTATAGCAATCAGCCCCAGCATTTT.